This T cell receptor (beta chain) was captured by sequencing in a study of regulatory T cells in long-lasting Graves disease. Time point defined: newly diagnosed GD, antithyroid drugs for less than 3 months. With RNA extracted from PBMCs as input, the TCR library was made. The CDR3 sequence is 13 residues long. The germline V gene has CDR1 SGHRS and CDR2 YFSETQ. V lost 4 bases and J lost 3, with 11 bases in between. Whole-study findings and limits: Persistent disease preferred TRBV28, TRBJ1-2 and TRBJ2-5.

For TCR beta, libraries came from iRepertoire HTBI primers and Arm-PCR of CDR3 regions. One entry per CDR3 protein, called by TCRdb with MiXCR from the multiplex PCR reads. The sample shows roughly 610,000 distinct CDR3 sequences, about 16% of them seen only once. This clonotype was observed at least ten times. Antigen specificity is unknown. A further study also used this sample, focusing on T cells in Graves' hyperthyroidism and ophthalmopathy. That source reports: Peripheral blood also featured most of the thyroid clonotypes expanded above 0.001.

The V call is TRBV5-1, the J call TRBJ2-7; weak D call: TRBD2 (5 bases). This clonotype was obtained from a man aged 18 to 29 with Graves disease. The specimen comprised peripheral blood mononuclear cells (PBMCs), sampled at new diagnosis, from a patient treated with antithyroid drugs. The CDR3 nucleotides read TGCGCCAGCAGCCCCGGACTTTTCTACGAGCAGTACTTC. Translation gives CASSPGLFYEQYF.